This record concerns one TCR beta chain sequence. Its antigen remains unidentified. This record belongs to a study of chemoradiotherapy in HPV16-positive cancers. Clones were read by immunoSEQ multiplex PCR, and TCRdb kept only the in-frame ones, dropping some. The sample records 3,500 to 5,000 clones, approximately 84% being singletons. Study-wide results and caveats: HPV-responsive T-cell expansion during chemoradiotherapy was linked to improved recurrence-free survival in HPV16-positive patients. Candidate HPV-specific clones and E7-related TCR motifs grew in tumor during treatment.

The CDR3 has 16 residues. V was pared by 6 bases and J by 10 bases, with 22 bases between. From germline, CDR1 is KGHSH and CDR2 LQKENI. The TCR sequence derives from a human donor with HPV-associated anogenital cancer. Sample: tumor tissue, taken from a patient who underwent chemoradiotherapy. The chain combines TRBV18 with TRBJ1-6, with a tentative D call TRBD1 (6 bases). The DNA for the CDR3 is TGTGCCAGCTCGTTAGGGGTTCCGGGACATGACTCACCCCTCCACTTT. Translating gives CASSLGVPGHDSPLHF.